This record concerns one TCR beta chain sequence. Its specificity is unknown. CDR3 size: 13 residues. V lost 7 bases and J lost 1, with 12 bases in between. CDR1 SQVTM and CDR2 ANQGSEA come from the germline V gene. This record comes from a study of cytomegalovirus exposure and HLA in healthy donors. General study results and limits: Fewer N-insertions (relative to the approximately 700-donor mean) were reportedly seen in an Asian-associated ancestry cluster in a later analysis. When analyzed later, a missense DCLRE1C variant was found to be linked to TCR beta V- and J-gene trimming.

PCR was performed using 60 Vbeta and 13 Jbeta primers. The data were produced by immunoSEQ multiplex PCR, yet TCRdb's version contains in-frame clones alone and is incomplete. This table has more than 90,000 clones, around four fifths appearing once. This TCR came from a man between 35 and 55 years old in good health and CMV-seronegative. The V call is TRBV29-1, the J call TRBJ2-3; D unclear. Sample: PBMCs. CDR3 amino acids: CSARLSGTDTQYF. CDR3 in DNA: TGCAGCGCTCGTCTATCTGGCACAGATACGCAGTATTTT.